The 7 T cell receptor beta chains listed next were all sequenced from one sample in a study of blood T cell repertoires in COVID-19. Repertoires were generated with immunoSEQ multiplex PCR, while TCRdb's copy carries only in-frame clones and drops some. The sample carries 350,000 to 450,000 clones, about 88% recorded once. Sequencing was performed on PBMCs or T cells enriched from blood (not recorded which). The receptors come from a woman under 30 who had been exposed to COVID-19.

V usage is TRBV4-3 and J usage is TRBJ2-7; D is unresolved. V gave up 0 bases and J gave up 2 bases, with 8 bases separating them. CDR1 is LGHNA, CDR2 YSLEER, per germline. The length of the CDR3 is 14 residues. The CDR3 here is CASSQERSTYEQYF. The CDR3 DNA reads as TGCGCCAGCAGCCAAGAACGAAGCACCTACGAGCAGTACTTC.

The gene calls are TRBV27 and TRBJ1-2; tentatively, D is TRBD1 (5 bases). Trimming removed 0 bases at V and 13 bases at J, with 21 bases between. The CDR3 extends over 15 amino acids. CDR1 and CDR2 (germline): MNHEY, SMNVEV (reference sequence). CDR3 DNA: TGTGCCAGCAGTTTATCGGGGACTACATTGGGGGGAGGCACCTTC. It encodes CASSLSGTTLGGGTF.

The J gene is TRBJ1-3, the V gene TRBV5-1, with D possibly being TRBD1 (6 bases). The ends were cut back, 4 bases at V and 4 bases at J, with 21 bases in the middle. CDR1 is SGHRS, CDR2 YFSETQ, per germline. CDR3 length equals 17 residues. The CDR3 sequence is CASSHSGPTGYGNTIYF. The CDR3 DNA is TGCGCCAGCAGCCATTCGGGACCAACAGGGTACGGAAACACCATATATTTT.

V gene TRBV21-1 combines with J gene TRBJ2-2; the DNA was not used to check the table's D call, TRBD1. TRBV21-1 is assigned pseudogene status. The CDR3 is made up of 16 amino acids. In DNA, the CDR3 is TGTGCCAGCAGCTATACAGCCCCCAAGATCGCCGGGGAGCTGTTTTTT. Translation: CASSYTAPKIAGELFF.

V usage is TRBV2 and J usage is TRBJ1-4; D gene unclear. Trimming pared 10 bases from V and 6 bases from J, leaving 9 bases between. Germline V gene data show CDR1 as SNHLY and CDR2 as FYNNEI. CDR3 size: 11 residues. The CDR3 DNA reads TGTGCCAAACTTATGGATGAAAAACTGTTTTTT. Its translation is CAKLMDEKLFF.

There are a few counts of this clone. The chain employs TRBV5-5 and TRBJ1-1; 8 bases fit TRBD1. There are 18 residues in the CDR3. V shed 2 bases, J shed 1 base, and the junction held 13 bases outside the gene matches. Per the germline V gene, CDR1 is SGHKS and CDR2 is YYEKEE (reference sequence). The CDR3 DNA reads as TGTGCCAGCAGCTTTATTCCGGGACAGGCGGACAAGAACACTGAAGCTTTCTTT. It yields the protein CASSFIPGQADKNTEAFF.

This clone was counted once. The chain uses TRBV11-2 and TRBJ1-2; D gene ambiguous. Germline-derived CDR1 and CDR2 are SGHAT and FQNNGV. The length of the CDR3 is 15 residues. The V end was cut by 5 bases, the J end by 5 bases, with 18 bases between. CDR3 bases: TGTGCCAGCAGCCTGACGGAAACGACGGGGTATGGCTACACCTTC. Protein sequence: CASSLTETTGYGYTF. The full variable domain, its missing parts supplied by reference TRBV11-2 and TRBJ1-2, is EAGVAQSPRYKIIEKRQSVAFWCNPISGHATLYWYQQILGQGPKLLIQFQNNGVVDDSQLPKDRFSAERLKGVDSTLKIQPAKLEDSAVYLCASSLTETTGYGYTFGSGTRLTVV.